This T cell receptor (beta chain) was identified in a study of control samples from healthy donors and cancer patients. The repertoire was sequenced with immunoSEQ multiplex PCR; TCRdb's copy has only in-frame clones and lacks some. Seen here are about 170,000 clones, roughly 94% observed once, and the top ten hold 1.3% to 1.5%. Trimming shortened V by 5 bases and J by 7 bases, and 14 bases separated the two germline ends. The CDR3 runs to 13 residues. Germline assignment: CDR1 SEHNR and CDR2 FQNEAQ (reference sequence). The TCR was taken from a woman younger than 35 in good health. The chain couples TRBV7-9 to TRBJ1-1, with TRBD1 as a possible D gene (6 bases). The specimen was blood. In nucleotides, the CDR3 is TGTGCCAGCAGCCCGTGGACAGCGAATGAAGCTTTCTTT. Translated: CASSPWTANEAFF.